Reported below is one T cell receptor (beta chain). Its target is not known. Trimming pared 4 bases from V and 4 bases from J, leaving 21 bases between. The CDR3 length is 17 residues. Per germline, CDR1 SGHDT and CDR2 YYEEEE. The record originates from a study of OX40 agonist ivuxolimab in advanced cancers. Study information: An anti-OX40 (CD134) antibody with agonistic activity, ivuxolimab, was administered to patients. Study observations and caveats: The study found that CD8+ T cells averaged more expanded clones than CD4+. The antigen specificity of the peripheral T cells (those that were expanded) was not determined.

TCRdb's copy holds only in-frame clones and misses some; the assay was immunoSEQ multiplex PCR. The sample yields tens of thousands of clones, about 88% seen once. The sequence was collected from an adult with an advanced solid tumor such as melanoma, head and neck, liver or kidney cancer. This specimen was CD4+ or CD8+ T cells sorted from blood, taken in a trial of the OX40 agonist ivuxolimab. The V and J genes are TRBV5-6 and TRBJ2-1, with D possibly TRBD1 on 6 matching bases. The CDR3 DNA sequence: TGTGCCAGCAGCCCTCTTCGGCCCAGGGGCTTTTACAATGAGCAGTTCTTC. This codes for CASSPLRPRGFYNEQFF.